What follows is one T cell receptor (beta chain) and its context. The antigen is not known. Trimming left V 5 bases short and J 2 bases short, with 10 bases between. Per the germline V gene, CDR1 is LNHDA and CDR2 is SQIVND (reference sequence). This CDR3 contains 14 residues. Method: immunoSEQ multiplex PCR; TCRdb's copy keeps in-frame clones and lacks some. This table holds roughly 93,000 clones, 85% to 95% found once. This sample stems from a study of graft-versus-host responses after intestinal transplantation. Study results and limitations: Within allografts, high graft-versus-host to host-versus-graft clonal ratios were seen among patients with graft-donor T cell macrochimerism.

This TCR came from a human donor who was the organ donor for an intestinal transplant. The chain has TRBV19 and TRBJ2-1; D uncertain. The sample in question was unstimulated CD8+ T cells sorted from spleen or lymph node cells, obtained before transplant. The CDR3 nucleotides are TGTGCCAGTAGTCCTCCGACAACCTACAATGAGCAGTTCTTC. It is translated as CASSPPTTYNEQFF.